These 14 T cell receptor beta chains were all obtained from the same sample, sequenced in a study of CD8 T cells in Susac syndrome. RNA totalling roughly 0.45 to 1 ug underwent reverse transcription with random hexamers. TCRdb recomputed calls from the immunoSEQ multiplex PCR reads with MiXCR, one row per CDR3 protein. The sample has approximately 270,000 distinct CDR3 sequences, approximately 92% seen once. The source material was CD4+ T cells from PBMCs. These receptors all stem from a human donor with multiple sclerosis.

This chain uses TRBV20-1 with TRBJ2-1; D is possibly TRBD2 (5 bases). The CDR3 spans 12 residues. V lost 0 bases and J lost 8, with 8 bases in between. Germline loops: CDR1 DFQATT, CDR2 SNEGSKA (reference sequence). The DNA for the CDR3 is TGCAGTGCTAGAGAGGGGAGCTATGAGCAGTTCTTC. This codes for CSAREGSYEQFF.

The chain employs TRBV5-8 and TRBJ1-2, with D tentatively TRBD1 (5 bases). The V end was cut by 1 base, the J end by 2 bases, with 9 bases between. From germline, CDR1 is SGHTS and CDR2 YDEGEE. The CDR3 totals 14 residues. CDR3 sequence: CASSLIQVNYGYTF. In nucleotides, the CDR3 is TGTGCCAGCAGCTTGATACAGGTGAACTATGGCTACACCTTC.

This chain joins TRBV29-1 and TRBJ2-7; 7 bases are shared with TRBD1. CDR3 length: 10 amino acids. Germline-derived CDR1 and CDR2 are SQVTM and ANQGSEA. Written as DNA, the CDR3 is TGCAAAAGGGACAGCTACGAGCAGTACGTC. Encoded protein: CKRDSYEQYV.

The V and J genes are TRBV15 and TRBJ2-3; a possible D gene is TRBD2 (6 bases). The length of the CDR3 is 18 residues. The V end lost 0 bases, the J end lost 6 bases, and 22 bases lay between the germline ends. Per the germline V gene, CDR1 is LNHNV and CDR2 is YYDKDF (reference sequence). The CDR3 region is CATSRDYSRGERGDTQYF. DNA of the CDR3: TGTGCCACCAGCAGAGATTACTCGCGGGGAGAACGGGGCGATACGCAGTATTTT.

The chain carries TRBV13 and TRBJ2-3; TRBD1 might be the D (6 bases). CDR1 PRHDT and CDR2 FYEKMQ come from the germline V gene (reference sequence). Trimming pared 4 bases from V and 1 base from J, leaving 24 bases between. This CDR3 spans 19 amino acids. The CDR3 loop reads CASSSLPTVLGHRTDTQYF. The CDR3 coding sequence is TGTGCCAGCAGCTCCCTCCCCACGGTATTGGGACACCGCACAGATACGCAGTATTTT.

This chain links TRBV6-5 with TRBJ2-2, with 7 positions matching TRBD2. With V trimmed by 2 bases and J by 0 bases, 3 bases remained unmatched. The CDR3 length is 16 residues. From germline, CDR1 is MNHEY and CDR2 SVGAGI. Here the CDR3 reads CASSYGLVANTGELFF. The DNA of the CDR3 is TGTGCCAGCAGTTACGGACTAGTCGCGAACACCGGGGAGCTGTTTTTT.

This clonotype has a single count. The V call is TRBV12-3 or TRBV12-4, the J call TRBJ2-5, with 10 nucleotides matching TRBD2. V lost 3 bases, J lost 7 bases, and 8 bases stayed unmatched. The CDR3 length is 15 residues. This CDR3 is CASSFRAGGEGTQYF. In nucleotides, the CDR3 is TGTGCCAGCAGTTTCAGAGCGGGAGGGGAAGGGACCCAGTACTTC.

The chain employs TRBV12-3 or TRBV12-4 and TRBJ2-4; TRBD2 matches 9 bases. This CDR3 region has 15 residues. V gave up 4 bases and J gave up 5 bases; unmatched junction bases: 6. The CDR3 reads CASSSTSGLENIQYF. The CDR3 DNA reads TGTGCCAGCAGTTCGACTAGCGGCTTGGAAAACATTCAGTACTTC.

V gene TRBV29-1 combines with J gene TRBJ1-5; tentatively, D is TRBD1 (5 bases). CDR3 length equals 13 residues. Germline CDR1 reads SQVTM; CDR2 reads ANQGSEA. V lost 7 bases and J lost 5, with 15 bases in between. This chain's CDR3 is CSATTGVHQPQHF. The CDR3 region has the DNA TGCAGCGCCACAACAGGAGTTCATCAGCCCCAGCATTTT.

CDR3 amino acids: CSGTAHPNTGELFF. In DNA form, the CDR3 reads TGCAGTGGAACGGCGCACCCGAACACCGGGGAGCTGTTTTTT. The rearrangement uses TRBV20-1 and TRBJ2-2; no clear D gene. Germline values: CDR1 DFQATT, CDR2 SNEGSKA (reference sequence). The length of the CDR3 is 14 residues. Trimming took off 7 bases at V and 0 bases at J, with 12 bases between the two ends.

The sample holds a few counts of this clonotype. Here the CDR3 DNA reads TGTGCCAGCAGCTTAGAGCGTGGGAACACTGAAGCTTTCTTT. Its protein is CASSLERGNTEAFF. The V call is TRBV11-2, the J call TRBJ1-1; D is ambiguous. The CDR3 runs to 14 residues. Germline V gene sequence: CDR1 SGHAT, CDR2 FQNNGV. Deletions cut 0 bases from V and 1 base from J, with 6 bases between.

The chain has TRBV30 and TRBJ2-5, with 9 bases that match TRBD1. This CDR3 is 14 amino acids long. Germline trimming cut 5 bases from V and 5 bases from J; bases unmatched to any gene: 9. Germline CDR1 is GTSNPN and CDR2 is SVGIG (reference sequence). CDR3 in DNA: TGTGCCTGGGGACTCACAGGGGGCAGGGAGACCCAGTACTTC. Amino acid sequence: CAWGLTGGRETQYF.

The chain joins TRBV5-1 to TRBJ2-4; unclear D gene. Germline loops: CDR1 SGHRS, CDR2 YFSETQ. V was pared by 0 bases and J by 4 bases, with 5 bases between. The CDR3 sequence is 13 residues long. CDR3: CASSLVPKNIQYF. The CDR3 DNA is TGCGCCAGCAGCTTGGTTCCAAAAAACATTCAGTACTTC.

The V gene is TRBV19, the J gene TRBJ1-4; TRBD1 matches at 7 bases. The V gene end was trimmed by 3 bases and the J gene end by 5 bases; junction bases not matched to a gene: 6. The V gene's germline CDR1 is LNHDA and CDR2 SQIVND (reference sequence). There are 15 residues in the CDR3. The CDR3 region is CASSIRGQQNEKLFF. The DNA of the CDR3 is TGTGCCAGTAGTATTCGGGGACAGCAAAATGAAAAACTGTTTTTT.